The sequence of this T cell receptor beta chain was determined in a study of cytomegalovirus exposure and HLA in healthy donors. Points from the study as a whole: A list of approximately 160 TCR beta chains associated with cytomegalovirus was given.

PCR involved 60 Vbeta and 13 Jbeta primers. Libraries were prepared by immunoSEQ multiplex PCR; TCRdb keeps only in-frame clonotypes and omits some of them. The data show about 83,000 clones, 78% seen once. On this clone: Its antigen is undetermined.

Source material: PBMCs. The origin of this receptor is a man younger than 30 in good health and CMV-seropositive.

CDR3 coding DNA: TGTGCCAGCAGCTGGACAGGAGAGGGCGAGCAGTACTTC. Encoded protein: CASSWTGEGEQYF. The chain carries TRBV9 and TRBJ2-7, with TRBD1 identical over 7 bases. Germline-derived CDR1 and CDR2 are SGDLS and YYNGEE. The CDR3 spans 13 residues. V lost 4 bases and J lost 6; bases outside the gene matches: 7.